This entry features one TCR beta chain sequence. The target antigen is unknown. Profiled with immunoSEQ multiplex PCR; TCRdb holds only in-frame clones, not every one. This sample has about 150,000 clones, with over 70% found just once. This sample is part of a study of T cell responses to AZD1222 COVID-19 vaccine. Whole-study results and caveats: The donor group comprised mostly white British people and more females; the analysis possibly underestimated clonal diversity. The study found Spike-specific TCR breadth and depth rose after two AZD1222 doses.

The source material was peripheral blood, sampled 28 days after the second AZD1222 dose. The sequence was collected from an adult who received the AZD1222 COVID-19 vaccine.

The CDR3 region has the DNA TGCGCCAGCAGCCAAGAACTTCCGGGGGCGGCTAACTATGGCTACACCTTC. This gives the protein CASSQELPGAANYGYTF. V and J are TRBV4-3 and TRBJ1-2; D perhaps matches TRBD1 (6 bases). The CDR3 sequence is 17 residues long. V gave up 0 bases and J gave up 0 bases, with 14 bases separating them. The germline V gene has CDR1 LGHNA and CDR2 YSLEER.